This entry lists 24 T cell receptor beta chains sequenced from one sample in a study of blood T cell repertoires in COVID-19. Assay: immunoSEQ multiplex PCR; the TCRdb copy retains only in-frame clones and omits some. The table records more than 95,000 clones, around 76% of them present only once. Sequencing was done on a sample of peripheral blood. The origin of the receptors is a woman in her sixties or seventies with acute or convalescent COVID-19.

Only a few counts were recorded for this clone. The V call is TRBV7-2, the J call TRBJ1-5, with D hard to call. V gave up 3 bases and J gave up 5 bases, with 8 bases separating them. The CDR3 is 13 residues long. The germline V gene has CDR1 SGHTA and CDR2 FQGNSA. The DNA for the CDR3 is TGTGCCAGCAGCTTTGACTCCTATCAGCCCCAGCATTTT. Translating it yields CASSFDSYQPQHF.

The rearrangement links TRBV6-5 to TRBJ2-1; 8 nucleotides align to TRBD2. The CDR3 is 13 amino acids. Germline CDR1 reads MNHEY; CDR2 reads SVGAGI. J gave up 9 bases and V 6 bases, and 7 bases lay outside the gene matches. This chain's CDR3 is CASSGGAYGEQFF. CDR3 nucleotides: TGTGCCAGCAGCGGGGGGGCCTACGGTGAGCAGTTCTTC.

The V call is TRBV5-1, the J call TRBJ2-2; no definite D call. The CDR3 spans 13 residues. The germline V gene has CDR1 SGHRS and CDR2 YFSETQ. The V end lost 4 bases, the J end lost 5 bases, and 9 bases lay between the germline ends. The CDR3 is CASSPQVTGELFF. DNA for the CDR3: TGCGCCAGCAGCCCCCAGGTGACCGGGGAGCTGTTTTTT.

This sequence joins TRBV28 and TRBJ2-5, with 13 bases matching TRBD2. Per the germline V gene, CDR1 is MDHEN and CDR2 is SYDVKM. The ends lost 4 bases at V and 1 base at J; junction bases unmatched: 9. CDR3 length: 18 residues. The CDR3 DNA reads as TGTGCCAGCAGTTCCGGGACTAGCGGGGCGGCGGCCCAAGAGACCCAGTACTTC. Residues: CASSSGTSGAAAQETQYF.

J is TRBJ1-3 and V is TRBV10-3, with 8 bases matching TRBD1. CDR3 size: 13 residues. Germline lookup yields CDR1 ENHRY and CDR2 SYGVKD. With V trimmed by 10 bases and J by 4 bases, 6 bases remained unmatched. Here the CDR3 DNA reads TGTGCCACCAGGACAGGGCAGGGAAACACCATATATTTT. The encoded protein is CATRTGQGNTIYF.

The chain has TRBV15 and TRBJ1-2, with TRBD1 identical over 9 bases. The CDR3 length is 16 residues. Trimming took 3 bases from V and 2 from J; bases not matched to a gene: 7. Germline CDR1 and CDR2: LNHNV and YYDKDF (reference sequence). Written as DNA, the CDR3 is TGTGCCACCAGCAGGGTACAGGGGGCCGGAAACTATGGCTACACCTTC. Its protein is CATSRVQGAGNYGYTF.

In this sample, this clone turned up many times. The chain couples TRBV11-3 to TRBJ2-3; 12 bases align to TRBD2. The CDR3 runs to 17 residues. V was clipped by 8 bases and J by 0 bases; unmatched bases: 9. Germline V gene lookup returns CDR1 SGHNT and CDR2 YENEEA. The CDR3 loop is CASSPGTSGFSTDTQYF. The CDR3 DNA reads TGTGCCAGCTCCCCCGGGACTAGCGGGTTTAGCACAGATACGCAGTATTTT.

The chain combines TRBV28 with TRBJ2-7; perhaps TRBD2 as D (6 bases). The V and J ends lost 2 bases and 6 bases respectively, with 14 bases between them. The CDR3 sequence is 14 residues long. In germline, CDR1 is MDHEN, CDR2 SYDVKM. CDR3 region: CASSLGPTEGEQYF. The CDR3 DNA follows: TGTGCCAGCAGTTTAGGGCCCACGGAGGGCGAGCAGTACTTC.

Here the CDR3 reads CASSLISGAANSPLHF. The CDR3 coding sequence is TGTGCCAGCAGTTTAATATCTGGGGCCGCAAATTCACCCCTCCACTTT. The V and J genes are TRBV27 and TRBJ1-6; weak D call: TRBD1 (5 bases). The germline V gene has CDR1 MNHEY and CDR2 SMNVEV (reference sequence). CDR3 length: 16 amino acids. Trimming shortened V by 2 bases and J by 7 bases, and 15 bases separated the two germline ends.

The chain employs TRBV19 and TRBJ1-5, with 9 bases that match TRBD1. The length of the CDR3 is 15 residues. Germline-derived CDR1 and CDR2 are LNHDA and SQIVND (reference sequence). The V and J ends lost 7 bases and 5 bases, in that order; junction bases with no gene match: 9. As DNA, the CDR3 is TGTGCCAGTAACGACTACAGGGGGCGCGATCAGCCCCAGCATTTT. Translation gives CASNDYRGRDQPQHF.

This chain connects TRBV7-6 to TRBJ1-3; D call uncertain. Per the germline V gene, CDR1 is SGHVS and CDR2 is FNYEAQ. Trimming removed 8 bases from V and 0 bases from J, with 11 bases in between. The CDR3 consists of 14 residues. In DNA, the CDR3 is TGTGCCAGCGCACCGGGGTTCTCTGGAAACACCATATATTTT. Translated, it gives CASAPGFSGNTIYF.

The table lists this clone with a few counts. This chain uses TRBV4-1 with TRBJ1-1, with 10 bases fitting TRBD1. Germline V gene sequence: CDR1 MGHRA, CDR2 YSYEKL. The CDR3 runs 16 residues. With V trimmed by 4 bases and J by 1 base, 6 bases remained unmatched. Here the CDR3 reads CASSLGTGEGNTEAFF. CDR3 bases: TGCGCCAGCAGCCTCGGGACAGGGGAAGGGAACACTGAAGCTTTCTTT.

The rearrangement uses TRBV6-5 and TRBJ2-1; the D is unclear. With 0 bases removed from V and 8 bases from J, the gap between germline ends came to 14 bases. CDR3 length: 15 residues. CDR1 and CDR2 (germline): MNHEY, SVGAGI. The DNA of the CDR3 is TGTGCCAGCAGTTACTCGAACGGCCGAAGCGATGAGCAGTTCTTC. Its protein is CASSYSNGRSDEQFF.

The chain joins TRBV7-9 to TRBJ2-1; 9 bases map to TRBD1. Per germline, CDR1 SEHNR and CDR2 FQNEAQ (reference sequence). Trimming took 4 bases from V and 8 from J; bases not matched to a gene: 9. The CDR3 has 15 residues. In DNA, the CDR3 is TGTGCCAGCAGCTCCTCGGGACAGGGACTGGATGAGCAGTTCTTC. Translating it yields CASSSSGQGLDEQFF. Looking up the rest from reference TRBV7-9 and TRBJ2-1 gives the full variable domain: DTGVSQNPRHKITKRGQNVTFRCDPISEHNRLYWYRQTLGQGPEFLTYFQNEAQLEKSRLLSDRFSAERPKGSFSTLEIQRTEQGDSAMYLCASSSSGQGLDEQFFGPGTRLTVL.

J is TRBJ2-2 and V is TRBV6-2 or TRBV6-3; TRBD1 agrees at 8 bases. The germline gives CDR1 MNHEY, CDR2 SVGEGT. With 5 bases clipped from V and 4 bases from J, the junction kept 6 bases outside the gene matches. The CDR3 runs 15 residues. CDR3 sequence (DNA): TGTGCCAGCAGTATCACCGGACAGGGCACCGGGGAGCTGTTTTTT. This translates into CASSITGQGTGELFF.

The V gene is TRBV9, the J gene TRBJ2-2; 8 nucleotides agree with TRBD1. The V and J ends lost 4 bases and 3 bases, in that order; junction bases with no gene match: 8. Germline V gives CDR1 SGDLS, CDR2 YYNGEE. The CDR3 spans 16 residues. The CDR3 nucleotides are TGTGCCAGCAGCTTCCGACAGGGGTTAGACACCGGGGAGCTGTTTTTT. Translation: CASSFRQGLDTGELFF.

This sequence joins TRBV3-1 (or the pseudogene TRBV3-2) and TRBJ1-1; D gene uncertain. From germline, CDR1 is LGHDT and CDR2 YNNKEL (reference sequence). The CDR3 consists of 13 residues. With 0 bases removed from V and 7 bases from J, the gap between germline ends came to 9 bases. The CDR3 region is CASSQDVAGEAFF. The CDR3 bases are TGTGCCAGCAGCCAAGATGTGGCGGGTGAAGCTTTCTTT.

As regards this clone: Other nucleotide sequences from this sample produce the same CDR3. CDR3 protein: CASSGDSSYEQYF. The CDR3 DNA reads as TGTGCCAGCTCGGGGGACAGCTCTTACGAGCAGTACTTC. This chain uses TRBV18 with TRBJ2-7; 7 bases map to TRBD1. The CDR3 has 13 amino acids. After removal of 6 bases from V and 4 bases from J, the junction contained 6 bases not matched to a gene. Germline CDR1 and CDR2: KGHSH and LQKENI. The whole variable domain, filled in from reference TRBV18 and TRBJ2-7, reads NAGVMQNPRHLVRRRGQEARLRCSPMKGHSHVYWYRQLPEEGLKFMVYLQKENIIDESGMPKERFSAEFPKEGPSILRIQQVVRGDSAAYFCASSGDSSYEQYFGPGTRLTVT.

This rearrangement joins TRBV4-2 to TRBJ2-7, with TRBD1 identical over 8 bases. CDR3 size: 15 residues. V shed 1 base and J 4 bases; nucleotides not matched to a gene: 6. Germline V lookup: CDR1 LGHNA, CDR2 YNFKEQ. DNA of the CDR3: TGTGCCAGCAGCCAAGGTCGACAGGGGTCATACGAGCAGTACTTC. This encodes CASSQGRQGSYEQYF.

The chain couples TRBV6-1 to TRBJ1-5; possible D gene TRBD1, 5 bases. Germline V lookup: CDR1 MNHNS, CDR2 SASEGT. V was cut by 3 bases and J by 6 bases, with 18 bases left in between. The CDR3 loop spans 16 amino acids. Written as DNA, the CDR3 is TGTGCCAGCAGTGATTGGTCGCAGACAGACAGTCAGCCCCAGCATTTT. Encoded protein: CASSDWSQTDSQPQHF.

This clone was picked up a small number of times. The chain recombines TRBV15 with TRBJ1-3, with D hard to call. V was clipped by 5 bases and J by 3 bases, with 20 bases between them. Germline V gene data show CDR1 as LNHNV and CDR2 as YYDKDF (reference sequence). The CDR3 contains 17 residues. The CDR3 region has the DNA TGTGCCACCAGCTCCCCCCGGGGTCTCAGTTTTGGAAACACCATATATTTT. Translating it yields CATSSPRGLSFGNTIYF.

J is TRBJ2-7 and V is TRBV5-6; 7 nucleotides align to TRBD1. Germline loops: CDR1 SGHDT, CDR2 YYEEEE. The CDR3 is 12 amino acids. Losses at the gene ends were 3 bases for V and 6 bases for J; bases not matched to a gene: 3. As DNA, the CDR3 is TGTGCCAGCAGCTCACGGACAGGCGAGCAGTACTTC. Its protein is CASSSRTGEQYF.

The rearrangement links TRBV19 to TRBJ2-5; a weak D match, TRBD1 (7 bases). V gave up 5 bases and J gave up 2 bases, with 15 bases separating them. The CDR3 runs 15 residues. Germline V gene lookup returns CDR1 LNHDA and CDR2 SQIVND (reference sequence). This chain's CDR3 is CASSRGQGVQETQYF. Written as DNA, the CDR3 is TGTGCCAGTAGTCGGGGGCAGGGGGTTCAAGAGACCCAGTACTTC.

The chain uses TRBV7-7 and TRBJ2-7, with 8 bases that match TRBD1. CDR1 and CDR2 from the germline V gene are SSHAT and FNYEAQ (reference sequence). This CDR3 has 13 residues. With V trimmed by 2 bases and J by 4 bases, 1 base remained unmatched. The CDR3 nucleotides read TGTGCCAGCAGCTTACGACAGGGGTACGAGCAGTACTTC. As protein: CASSLRQGYEQYF.